A single sample is the source of the 4 T cell receptor beta chains below, sequenced in a study of cytomegalovirus exposure and HLA in healthy donors. PCR used 60 Vbeta primers and 13 Jbeta primers. Here immunoSEQ multiplex PCR was the method, and the copy in TCRdb shows in-frame clones only, minus some. The sample holds 120,000 to 150,000 clones, around three quarters seen once. The source material was PBMCs. Source of these receptors: a middle-aged man in good health and CMV-seronegative.

The chain employs TRBV5-1 and TRBJ1-4; 10 nucleotides agree with TRBD1. The CDR3 is made up of 13 amino acids. V dropped 3 bases and J dropped 10; count of bases not matched to a gene: 3. CDR1 and CDR2 (germline): SGHRS, YFSETQ. The CDR3 DNA reads TGCGCCAGCAGCTCCTGGACAGGGGGAAAACTGTTTTTT. This translates into CASSSWTGGKLFF.

This clone was observed a handful of times. The chain employs TRBV2 and TRBJ2-7, with 9 bases fitting TRBD2. CDR1 SNHLY and CDR2 FYNNEI come from the germline V gene. CDR3 length: 14 residues. With 4 bases clipped from V and 6 bases from J, the junction kept 7 bases outside the gene matches. This chain's CDR3 is CASSVSLAGREQYF. The DNA for the CDR3 is TGTGCCAGCAGTGTAAGCCTAGCGGGACGCGAGCAGTACTTC. Together with reference TRBV2 and TRBJ2-7, the CDR3 gives the full variable domain: EPEVTQTPSHQVTQMGQEVILRCVPISNHLYFYWYRQILGQKVEFLVSFYNNEISEKSEIFDDQFSVERPDGSNFTLKIRSTKLEDSAMYFCASSVSLAGREQYFGPGTRLTVT.

The rearrangement joins TRBV4-1 to TRBJ2-7; 7 bases line up with TRBD2. V gave up 0 bases and J gave up 0 bases; unmatched junction bases: 8. Germline loops: CDR1 MGHRA, CDR2 YSYEKL. The CDR3 consists of 17 residues. The CDR3 sequence is CASSQDFLTSPSYEQYF. CDR3 nucleotide sequence: TGCGCCAGCAGCCAAGATTTTCTGACTAGCCCCTCCTACGAGCAGTACTTC.

V is TRBV7-4 and J is TRBJ2-7, with 13 bases lining up with TRBD2. Unmatched junction bases numbered 20, after V lost 5 bases and J lost 4 bases. CDR1 and CDR2 (germline): SGHVT, SQSDAQ. The CDR3 runs to 20 residues. CDR3 protein: CASSSDGTRQLAGGMYEQYF. The CDR3 DNA reads TGTGCCAGCAGCAGTGATGGGACACGTCAACTAGCGGGAGGGATGTACGAGCAGTACTTC. Together with reference TRBV7-4 and TRBJ2-7, the CDR3 gives the full variable domain: GAGVSQSPRYKVAKRGRDVALRCDSISGHVTLYWYRQTLGQGSEVLTYSQSDAQRDKSGRPSGRFSAERPERSVSTLKIQRTEQGDSAVYLCASSSDGTRQLAGGMYEQYFGPGTRLTVT.